A selection of T cell receptor beta chains follows, all from one sample in a study of T cell responses to AZD1222 COVID-19 vaccine. Sequencing used immunoSEQ multiplex PCR; TCRdb keeps in-frame clones, though not all of them. The profile shows approximately 74,000 clones, 65% to 85% of them singletons. Sequencing used peripheral blood, obtained on day 0 of AZD1222 vaccination. These receptors all stem from an adult in good health. CDR3s include the opening cysteine and the closing phenylalanine or tryptophan. Each record gives: clone size, D gene, V gene, J gene, CDR3 DNA, CDR3 protein. D genes are given only for firm matches. The size field is filled for only some rows; it gives once, few, many or a size class.

size: -
D: -
V: TRBV20-1
J: TRBJ2-7
DNA: TGCAGTGCTGCCCTTGGGGACGAGCAGTACTTC
CDR3: CSAALGDEQYF

size: -
D: TRBD2
V: TRBV2
J: TRBJ2-1
DNA: TGTGCCAGCAGGGGACTAGCGGGGGGTCTCAATGAGCAGTTCTTC
CDR3: CASRGLAGGLNEQFF

size: -
D: TRBD1
V: TRBV9
J: TRBJ1-4
DNA: TGTGCCAGCAGCGTTGGAAGGGGGCGAAACTTAGATGAAAAACTGTTTTTT
CDR3: CASSVGRGRNLDEKLFF

size: -
D: TRBD1
V: TRBV5-1
J: TRBJ1-2
DNA: TGCGCCAGCAGCTTGGGACAGGGAGGTGACTATGGCTACACCTTC
CDR3: CASSLGQGGDYGYTF

size: few
D: TRBD2
V: TRBV24-1
J: TRBJ2-3
DNA: TGTGCCACCAGTGATGGGCCGACTAGCGGCACAGATACGCAGTATTTT
CDR3: CATSDGPTSGTDTQYF

size: -
D: TRBD2
V: TRBV13
J: TRBJ2-3
DNA: TGTGCCAGCAGCCCCGGGCTAGCGGGGCGCACAGATACGCAGTATTTT
CDR3: CASSPGLAGRTDTQYF

size: -
D: -
V: TRBV11-2
J: TRBJ1-4
DNA: TGTGCCAGCAGCCTGACCCTGGGGTCCCATAATGAAAAACTGTTTTTT
CDR3: CASSLTLGSHNEKLFF

size: -
D: TRBD1
V: TRBV5-5
J: TRBJ1-2
DNA: TGTGCCAGCAGCTTGGGAACAGGGGTTGGCTATGGCTACACCTTC
CDR3: CASSLGTGVGYGYTF

size: few
D: -
V: TRBV5-1
J: TRBJ2-1
DNA: TGCGCCAGCAGGACAGACGGGGGACCTTACAATGAGCAGTTCTTC
CDR3: CASRTDGGPYNEQFF

size: -
D: -
V: TRBV6-5
J: TRBJ2-7
DNA: TGTGCCAGCAGTTCCCGGACAGATCCTTACGAGCAGTACTTC
CDR3: CASSSRTDPYEQYF